This T cell receptor beta chain was sequenced during a study of beta chain features in type 1 diabetes. Study in general: Over all samples combined, about 99,000,000 sorted cells were examined. Study-wide results and limits: There was a possibility that cDNA sequencing over-represented cells with high TCR expression. All four CD4+ subsets from Type 1 diabetes patients carried moderately but significantly shorter TCRB CDR3s.

TCRB transcripts that were expressed got sequenced, as all of the isolated RNA had been reverse transcribed. Clones were read by immunoSEQ multiplex PCR, and TCRdb kept only the in-frame ones, dropping some. Altogether 600,000 or so clones are present, around an eighth being singletons, with the ten largest covering 0.035% to 0.045%. Germline-derived CDR1 and CDR2 are SGHDN and FVKESK. The ends were cut back, 3 bases at V and 0 bases at J, with 10 bases in the middle. The CDR3 consists of 15 residues. Remarks on this clone: The antigen remains undetermined.

This rearrangement joins TRBV14 to TRBJ2-3; D is perhaps TRBD1 (5 bases). The sequenced sample consisted of naive CD4+ T cells from blood. The sequence came from a young man with type 1 diabetes. Written as DNA, the CDR3 is TGTGCCAGCAGCCAGCAGGGTGGGAGCACAGATACGCAGTATTTT. This encodes CASSQQGGSTDTQYF.